This entry concerns a single T cell receptor (beta chain). This clonotype came up a few times. Its antigen specificity is not known. No quality values exist for individual bases; no much larger clone is one base distant. The CDR3 starts with the cysteine, ends with the phenylalanine, and has 14 residues. CDR3 DNA only is kept here, 42 bases in frame from base 1. A distance of 6 bases separates the germline ends of V and J, which lose 1 base and 0 bases respectively. From the germline V gene (reference sequence), CDR1 is SEHNR and CDR2 is FQNEAQ. Explained via the paper, the treatment or condition label denotes: allogeneic hematopoietic cell transplantation with graft depleted of TCRalphabeta T cells and CD19 B cells. Transplant recipients were children who received TCRalphabeta/CD19-depleted allogeneic hematopoietic cell grafts. Receptor libraries were prepared by PCR. Sequencing took place on an Illumina HiSeq 2500. Molecular barcoding was employed in the preparation of TCR libraries, with unique molecular identifiers being used to normalize TCRbeta repertoire quantification. TCRdb's own reprocessing of the public reads used fastp at Q25 and MiXCR and kept productive beta chains. Every distinct CDR3 protein forms one entry, paired with its most common genes and DNA. Within this sample are hundreds of thousands of distinct CDR3 sequences, with under 20% of them counted one time only. The ten top clones hold about 32% of the sample.

This sample was included in a study of T-cell reconstitution after alpha-beta-depleted transplantation in children (dated by TCRdb to 2016 to 2018). Background on the whole study: T-cell immune reconstitution after TCRalphabeta/CD19-depleted allogeneic hematopoietic cell transplantation in children was quantitatively tracked in the study by means of TCR repertoire profiling.

Overall study results and their limits: Over the following months the frequencies of hyperexpanded clones went down, and after one year T-cell counts and TCRbeta diversity were mostly credited to newly produced T cells. In some patients, high TCRbeta diversity at day 60 was attributed to recipient T cells and intrathymic progenitors that had survived conditioning. About two months after transplant, the apparently early recovery of alphabetaT-cell counts reportedly depended on just several hundred clones that had expanded rapidly and came from non-depleted graft cells.

This chain is built from TRBV7-9 and TRBJ1-1; too little of a D gene remains to name it. The TCR comes from a boy in the first two years of life who had a stem cell transplant for Wiskott-Aldrich syndrome, so the T cells may come from the graft donor. The source was PBMCs, mostly from graft donor cells, collected 360 days after TCRalphabeta/CD19-depleted stem cell transplant. The CDR3 region: CASSLEQMNTEAFF. The DNA sequence is given as TGTGCCAGCAGCTTAGAACAAATGAACACTGAAGCTTTCTTT. The variable domain in full, with residues beyond the CDR3 obtained from the reference TRBV7-9 and TRBJ1-1 genes, is DTGVSQNPRHKITKRGQNVTFRCDPISEHNRLYWYRQTLGQGPEFLTYFQNEAQLEKSRLLSDRFSAERPKGSFSTLEIQRTEQGDSAMYLCASSLEQMNTEAFFGQGTRLTVV.